This is a list of T cell receptor beta chains from one sample in a study of cytomegalovirus exposure and HLA in healthy donors. TCRdb's copy holds only in-frame clones and misses some; the assay was immunoSEQ multiplex PCR. The sample consists of 150,000 to 200,000 clones, 86% of them appearing once. The sequenced material came from PBMCs. The source is a woman younger than 30 in good health and CMV-seronegative. Each CDR3 is given with its conserved first and last residue. Fields, in order: J gene, clone size, D gene, V gene, CDR3 DNA, CDR3 protein. The D gene is left open where the match is weak. Expanded clones get a size class; other rows say once, few or many, or leave the size out.

j_gene: TRBJ2-3
abundance: .
d_gene: TRBD2
v_gene: TRBV27
CDR3nt: TGTGCCAGCAGTTCGGGACTAGCAAGCACAGATACGCAGTATTTT
CDR3aa: CASSSGLASTDTQYF

j_gene: TRBJ2-2
abundance: .
d_gene: .
v_gene: TRBV30
CDR3nt: TGTGCCCTCCCCCCTGGCAGGGGAAACACCGGGGAGCTGTTTTTT
CDR3aa: CALPPGRGNTGELFF

j_gene: TRBJ2-1
abundance: .
d_gene: .
v_gene: TRBV27
CDR3nt: TGTGCCAGCAGTCTTAGTGCGAGCTCCTACAATGAGCAGTTCTTC
CDR3aa: CASSLSASSYNEQFF

j_gene: TRBJ1-2
abundance: .
d_gene: TRBD1
v_gene: TRBV15
CDR3nt: TGTGCCACCAGCAGCCCGGGACAGTTCTATGGCTACACCTTC
CDR3aa: CATSSPGQFYGYTF

j_gene: TRBJ2-2
abundance: .
d_gene: TRBD1
v_gene: TRBV11-3
CDR3nt: TGTGCCAGCAGTCGGACAGGGATCGCCGGGGAGCTGTTTTTT
CDR3aa: CASSRTGIAGELFF

j_gene: TRBJ2-3
abundance: .
d_gene: TRBD2
v_gene: TRBV7-6
CDR3nt: TGTGCCAGCACCGATACCGGGGGGGCTACAGATACGCAGTATTTT
CDR3aa: CASTDTGGATDTQYF

j_gene: TRBJ2-7
abundance: .
d_gene: .
v_gene: TRBV7-8
CDR3nt: TGTGCCAGCAGCTTAGTAGGCGGGGGCGGATACGAGCAGTACTTC
CDR3aa: CASSLVGGGGYEQYF

j_gene: TRBJ1-2
abundance: .
d_gene: .
v_gene: TRBV7-8
CDR3nt: TGTGCCGCCACCAACAAGAGGGGACAAGAGGGCTACACCTTC
CDR3aa: CAATNKRGQEGYTF

j_gene: TRBJ2-3
abundance: .
d_gene: .
v_gene: TRBV11-3
CDR3nt: TGTGCCAGCAGCTTAGCACAGAACACAGATACGCAGTATTTT
CDR3aa: CASSLAQNTDTQYF

j_gene: TRBJ1-3
abundance: once
d_gene: .
v_gene: TRBV30
CDR3nt: TGTGCCTGGAGTGGGGGGATCCTTACAGGGTTAAACACCATATATTTT
CDR3aa: CAWSGGILTGLNTIYF

j_gene: TRBJ2-5
abundance: once
d_gene: .
v_gene: TRBV25-1
CDR3nt: TGTGCCAGCAGTGTAGCCCAGCAAGAGACCCAGTACTTC
CDR3aa: CASSVAQQETQYF

j_gene: TRBJ1-4
abundance: .
d_gene: .
v_gene: TRBV5-1
CDR3nt: TGCGCCAGCAGGCCAGTTGCAACTAATGAAAAACTGTTTTTT
CDR3aa: CASRPVATNEKLFF

j_gene: TRBJ2-1
abundance: .
d_gene: TRBD2
v_gene: TRBV5-6
CDR3nt: TGTGCCAGCAGTTCCGGGACTAGCGGGTACAATGAGCAGTTCTTC
CDR3aa: CASSSGTSGYNEQFF

j_gene: TRBJ1-5
abundance: .
d_gene: TRBD1
v_gene: TRBV27
CDR3nt: TGTGCCAGCAGTACACGGGGACAGGGGGCGTCAAGCAATCAGCCCCAGCATTTT
CDR3aa: CASSTRGQGASSNQPQHF

j_gene: TRBJ2-1
abundance: .
d_gene: .
v_gene: TRBV30
CDR3nt: TGTGCCTGGAGTGCTAGTCTCTCCTACAATGAGCAGTTCTTC
CDR3aa: CAWSASLSYNEQFF

j_gene: TRBJ1-1
abundance: .
d_gene: .
v_gene: TRBV6-1
CDR3nt: TGTGCCAGCAGTGCCCCTTCACTCAGGGGAAGAAACACTGAAGCTTTCTTT
CDR3aa: CASSAPSLRGRNTEAFF

j_gene: TRBJ1-4
abundance: .
d_gene: TRBD1
v_gene: TRBV5-6
CDR3nt: TGTGCCAGCAGCTTTGATCATTCACAGGGGGCGGGTGAAAAACTGTTTTTT
CDR3aa: CASSFDHSQGAGEKLFF

j_gene: TRBJ1-5
abundance: .
d_gene: TRBD1
v_gene: TRBV10-2
CDR3nt: TGCGCCAGCAGACAAACAGGGGGCCCAAATCAGCCCCAGCATTTT
CDR3aa: CASRQTGGPNQPQHF

j_gene: TRBJ2-3
abundance: .
d_gene: .
v_gene: TRBV7-9
CDR3nt: TGTGCCAGCCTCTACGTAGCGTTAGAGGATACGCAGTATTTT
CDR3aa: CASLYVALEDTQYF

j_gene: TRBJ2-3
abundance: .
d_gene: TRBD2
v_gene: TRBV19
CDR3nt: TGTGCCTCTAAACCTAGCGGGGACACAGATACGCAGTATTTT
CDR3aa: CASKPSGDTDTQYF

j_gene: TRBJ2-3
abundance: once
d_gene: .
v_gene: TRBV13
CDR3nt: TGTGCCAGCAGCTCACAGGGTCGCACAGATACGCAGTATTTT
CDR3aa: CASSSQGRTDTQYF

j_gene: TRBJ2-5
abundance: .
d_gene: .
v_gene: TRBV6-5
CDR3nt: TGTGCCAGCAGTTATGGGGCTAAACTTTTTCAAGAGACCCAGTACTTC
CDR3aa: CASSYGAKLFQETQYF

j_gene: TRBJ1-4
abundance: .
d_gene: .
v_gene: TRBV19
CDR3nt: TGTGCCAGTAGTCCGCAGCGAGACAGGCGTGCAACTAATGAAAAACTGTTTTTT
CDR3aa: CASSPQRDRRATNEKLFF

j_gene: TRBJ2-1
abundance: once
d_gene: .
v_gene: TRBV11-3
CDR3nt: TGTGCCAGCAGCTTAGACGGCCAGCGGACCTACAATGAGCAGTTCTTC
CDR3aa: CASSLDGQRTYNEQFF

j_gene: TRBJ2-5
abundance: .
d_gene: TRBD2
v_gene: TRBV5-1
CDR3nt: TGCGCCAGCGGACGTTTACTAGCGGGGGGTGGAGAGACCCAGTACTTC
CDR3aa: CASGRLLAGGGETQYF

j_gene: TRBJ1-3
abundance: .
d_gene: .
v_gene: TRBV30
CDR3nt: TGTGCCTCTACAGGGACCTCTGGAAACACCATATATTTT
CDR3aa: CASTGTSGNTIYF

j_gene: TRBJ1-4
abundance: .
d_gene: .
v_gene: TRBV27
CDR3nt: TGTGCCAGCAGTCTAGGTAGAGGGTACGCGGTCGAAAAACTGTTTTTT
CDR3aa: CASSLGRGYAVEKLFF

j_gene: TRBJ1-2
abundance: .
d_gene: TRBD1
v_gene: TRBV30
CDR3nt: TGTGCCTGGAGAGGGGACAGCCCCTATGGCTACACCTTC
CDR3aa: CAWRGDSPYGYTF

j_gene: TRBJ2-3
abundance: .
d_gene: TRBD1
v_gene: TRBV10-1
CDR3nt: TGCGCCAGCAGCTTCTCCGGGACAGGGACGTATTTT
CDR3aa: CASSFSGTGTYF

j_gene: TRBJ1-5
abundance: .
d_gene: .
v_gene: TRBV7-8
CDR3nt: TGTGCCAGCAGCTTAAAAAATGACAGGTTGAGCCGGACGCCCCAGCATTTT
CDR3aa: CASSLKNDRLSRTPQHF

j_gene: TRBJ1-1
abundance: once
d_gene: .
v_gene: TRBV6-5
CDR3nt: TGTGCCAGCAGTGAATTGAAGGGGGCTTTCTTT
CDR3aa: CASSELKGAFF

j_gene: TRBJ1-2
abundance: .
d_gene: TRBD1
v_gene: TRBV5-1
CDR3nt: TGCGCCAGCAGCTTGGAGGTTGGGACAGGGGCGGTTGATGGCTACACCTTC
CDR3aa: CASSLEVGTGAVDGYTF

j_gene: TRBJ2-7
abundance: .
d_gene: TRBD2
v_gene: TRBV2
CDR3nt: TGTGCCAGCAGTGGTCCTAGCGGGAGTAGGTACGAGCAGTACTTC
CDR3aa: CASSGPSGSRYEQYF

j_gene: TRBJ1-2
abundance: .
d_gene: .
v_gene: TRBV27
CDR3nt: TGTGCCAGCAGTTTATCTCCTCCTAACTATGGCTACACCTTC
CDR3aa: CASSLSPPNYGYTF

j_gene: TRBJ2-3
abundance: few
d_gene: TRBD2
v_gene: TRBV5-8
CDR3nt: TGTGCCAGCAGCCTGGGACTAGCGGAAACAGATACGCAGTATTTT
CDR3aa: CASSLGLAETDTQYF

j_gene: TRBJ1-4
abundance: .
d_gene: TRBD1
v_gene: TRBV4-1
CDR3nt: TGCGCCAGCAGCCAGAGTGGACAGGGGAGGGCTAATGAAAAACTGTTTTTT
CDR3aa: CASSQSGQGRANEKLFF

j_gene: TRBJ1-1
abundance: .
d_gene: .
v_gene: TRBV19
CDR3nt: TGTGCCAGTAGTATACGTTTGAACACTGAAGCTTTCTTT
CDR3aa: CASSIRLNTEAFF

j_gene: TRBJ2-7
abundance: .
d_gene: .
v_gene: TRBV5-1
CDR3nt: TGCGCCAGCAGCTTGAGAACATTTGATCGCTACGAGCAGTACTTC
CDR3aa: CASSLRTFDRYEQYF

j_gene: TRBJ1-2
abundance: .
d_gene: TRBD1
v_gene: TRBV27
CDR3nt: TGTGCCAGCAGTGGAAGTGGGGACAGTTCTAACTATGGCTACACCTTC
CDR3aa: CASSGSGDSSNYGYTF

j_gene: TRBJ2-5
abundance: .
d_gene: .
v_gene: TRBV29-1
CDR3nt: TGCAGCGGGTCCCTACGCGGGCCCCAAGAGACCCAGTACTTC
CDR3aa: CSGSLRGPQETQYF

j_gene: TRBJ2-7
abundance: .
d_gene: .
v_gene: TRBV21-1
CDR3nt: TGTGCCAGCAGCCCCTGGAATGGGGGCCAGAACTCCTACGAGCAGTACTTC
CDR3aa: CASSPWNGGQNSYEQYF

j_gene: TRBJ2-7
abundance: .
d_gene: TRBD2
v_gene: TRBV7-9
CDR3nt: TGTGCCAGCAGCTTAATCGTTGCGGGAGGATTCTACGAGCAGTACTTC
CDR3aa: CASSLIVAGGFYEQYF

j_gene: TRBJ2-3
abundance: .
d_gene: TRBD2
v_gene: TRBV5-1
CDR3nt: TGCGCCAGCAGCTCCTGGACTAGCGGGGTTGGCACAGATACGCAGTATTTT
CDR3aa: CASSSWTSGVGTDTQYF

j_gene: TRBJ1-2
abundance: few
d_gene: .
v_gene: TRBV5-6
CDR3nt: TGTGCCAGCAGCTCGGCGGGGGGTAACTATGGCTACACCTTC
CDR3aa: CASSSAGGNYGYTF

j_gene: TRBJ2-1
abundance: .
d_gene: TRBD2
v_gene: TRBV25-1
CDR3nt: TGTGCCAGCGGGGGACTAGCGGGAGGGCCGGCCAACAATGAGCAGTTCTTC
CDR3aa: CASGGLAGGPANNEQFF

j_gene: TRBJ2-5
abundance: .
d_gene: .
v_gene: TRBV5-4
CDR3nt: TGTGCCAGCAGCATTGGGAGGACCCAGTACTTC
CDR3aa: CASSIGRTQYF

j_gene: TRBJ2-3
abundance: .
d_gene: TRBD2
v_gene: TRBV5-1
CDR3nt: TGCGCCAGCAGCCAGGGACTAGCGGGCGCAACTACCCAGTATTTT
CDR3aa: CASSQGLAGATTQYF

j_gene: TRBJ2-3
abundance: .
d_gene: .
v_gene: TRBV2
CDR3nt: TGTGCCAGCACTGGTCGAGATACAGATACGCAGTATTTT
CDR3aa: CASTGRDTDTQYF

j_gene: TRBJ2-2
abundance: .
d_gene: TRBD1
v_gene: TRBV27
CDR3nt: TGTGCCAGCAGTCGCCGGGACAGGGGATCGGCCGGGGAGCTGTTTTTT
CDR3aa: CASSRRDRGSAGELFF

j_gene: TRBJ1-2
abundance: .
d_gene: .
v_gene: TRBV19
CDR3nt: TGTGCCAGCAAATCCCCTGGTCAGGCCCTCTATGGCTACACCTTC
CDR3aa: CASKSPGQALYGYTF

j_gene: TRBJ1-1
abundance: .
d_gene: .
v_gene: TRBV9
CDR3nt: TGTGCCAGCCAGGGTGCGTCGAACACTGAAGCTTTCTTT
CDR3aa: CASQGASNTEAFF

j_gene: TRBJ1-2
abundance: .
d_gene: TRBD1
v_gene: TRBV18
CDR3nt: TGTGCCAGCTCACTTTACTCGGGACAGGGGGCGCCAGCCGATGGCTACACCTTC
CDR3aa: CASSLYSGQGAPADGYTF

j_gene: TRBJ2-5
abundance: .
d_gene: TRBD2
v_gene: TRBV20-1
CDR3nt: TGCAGTGGACTAGCGGGAGAGACCCAGTACTTC
CDR3aa: CSGLAGETQYF

j_gene: TRBJ2-5
abundance: .
d_gene: .
v_gene: TRBV5-1
CDR3nt: TGCGCCAGCAGCATCCGGGACATCGGGGCGGACCAGTACTTC
CDR3aa: CASSIRDIGADQYF

j_gene: TRBJ2-3
abundance: .
d_gene: .
v_gene: TRBV30
CDR3nt: TGTGCCTGGAGTATGGAGTGGGGGGGCGGCACAGATACGCAGTATTTT
CDR3aa: CAWSMEWGGGTDTQYF